The T cell receptor (beta chain) under discussion was sequenced for a study of blood T cell repertoires in COVID-19. Whole-study context: Material from acute and convalescent COVID-19 was sourced from the United States, Italy and Spain.

In the authors' methods: Estimates of nucleated cell counts were drawn from the amplification of reference gene primers. Repertoires were generated with immunoSEQ multiplex PCR, while TCRdb's copy carries only in-frame clones and drops some. V and J calls and clone size are given by that table; D and trimming were obtained from the DNA. The sample consists of 240,000 or so clones, approximately 78% of them appearing once. This clone was seen a handful of times. The origin of this receptor is a woman between 18 and 29 years old with acute or convalescent COVID-19. The sequenced sample was peripheral blood.

The CDR3 DNA reads as TGTGCCAGCAGCCTCGGACTAGCGGGAACCGGGGAGCTGTTTTTT. This gives the protein CASSLGLAGTGELFF. The chain recombines TRBV7-6 with TRBJ2-2; 12 bases fit TRBD2. This CDR3 spans 15 amino acids. Per germline, CDR1 SGHVS and CDR2 FNYEAQ. Trimming removed 5 bases from V and 5 bases from J; junction bases left unmatched: 3.